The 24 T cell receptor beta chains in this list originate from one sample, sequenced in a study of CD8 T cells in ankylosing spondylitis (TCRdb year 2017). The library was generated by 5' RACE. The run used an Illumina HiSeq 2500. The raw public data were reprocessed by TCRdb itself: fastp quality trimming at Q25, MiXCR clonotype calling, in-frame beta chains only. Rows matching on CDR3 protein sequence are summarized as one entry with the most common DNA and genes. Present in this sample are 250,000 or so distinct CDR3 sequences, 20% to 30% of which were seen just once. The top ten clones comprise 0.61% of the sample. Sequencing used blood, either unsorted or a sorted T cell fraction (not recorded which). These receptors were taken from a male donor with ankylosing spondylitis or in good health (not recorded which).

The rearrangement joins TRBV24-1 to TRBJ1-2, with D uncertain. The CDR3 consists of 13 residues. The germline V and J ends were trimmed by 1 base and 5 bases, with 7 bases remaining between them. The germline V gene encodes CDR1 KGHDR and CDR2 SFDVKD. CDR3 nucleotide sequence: TGTGCCACCAGTGATTTTGGAGATTATGGCTACACCTTC. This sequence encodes CATSDFGDYGYTF.

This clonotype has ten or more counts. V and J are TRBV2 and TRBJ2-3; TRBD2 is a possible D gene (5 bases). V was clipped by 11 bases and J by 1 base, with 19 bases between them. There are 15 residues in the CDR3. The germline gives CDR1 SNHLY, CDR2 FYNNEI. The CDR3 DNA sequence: TGTGCCGGAACTCCCGGGATCCTTCGCACAGATACGCAGTATTTT. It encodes CAGTPGILRTDTQYF.

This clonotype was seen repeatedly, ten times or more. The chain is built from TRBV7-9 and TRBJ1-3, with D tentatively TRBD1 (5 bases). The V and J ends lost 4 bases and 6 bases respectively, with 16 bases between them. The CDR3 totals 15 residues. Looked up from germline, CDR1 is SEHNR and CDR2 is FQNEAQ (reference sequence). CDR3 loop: CASSSGRGGLNTIYF. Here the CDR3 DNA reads TGTGCCAGCAGCTCGGGACGGGGAGGATTAAACACCATATATTTT.

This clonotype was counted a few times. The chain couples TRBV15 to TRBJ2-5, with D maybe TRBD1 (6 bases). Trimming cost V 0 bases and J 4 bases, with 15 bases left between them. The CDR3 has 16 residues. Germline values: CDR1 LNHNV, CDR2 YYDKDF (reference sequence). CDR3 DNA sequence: TGTGCCACCAGCAGAGATCAGGGGCACCCGCGAGAGACCCAGTACTTC. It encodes CATSRDQGHPRETQYF.

Written as DNA, the CDR3 is TGTGCCAGCAGCGTCTCCCCCGGAACTGAAGCTTTCTTT. The encoded protein is CASSVSPGTEAFF. V is TRBV9 and J is TRBJ1-1; no clear D gene. The CDR3 sequence is 13 residues long. V was shortened by 2 bases and J by 5 bases, with 10 bases between the two germline ends. Germline lookup yields CDR1 SGDLS and CDR2 YYNGEE.

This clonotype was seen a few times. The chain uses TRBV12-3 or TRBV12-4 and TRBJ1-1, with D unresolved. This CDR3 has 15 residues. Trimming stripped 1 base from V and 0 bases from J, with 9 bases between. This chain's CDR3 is CASSLGFGMNTEAFF. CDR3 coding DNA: TGTGCCAGCAGTTTAGGGTTCGGAATGAACACTGAAGCTTTCTTT.

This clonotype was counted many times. The CDR3 region is CSASGSSGYNEQFF. The CDR3 DNA reads as TGCAGTGCTAGTGGGTCTAGCGGTTACAATGAGCAGTTCTTC. V gene TRBV20-1 combines with J gene TRBJ2-1, with 7 bases fitting TRBD2. The CDR3 extends over 14 amino acids. With V trimmed by 3 bases and J by 4 bases, 6 bases remained unmatched. Germline lookup yields CDR1 DFQATT and CDR2 SNEGSKA (reference sequence).

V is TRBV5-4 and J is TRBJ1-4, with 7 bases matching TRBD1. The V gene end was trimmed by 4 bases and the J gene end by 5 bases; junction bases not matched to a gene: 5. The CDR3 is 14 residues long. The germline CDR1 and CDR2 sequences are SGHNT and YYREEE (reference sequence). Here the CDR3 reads CASSLGQINEKLFF. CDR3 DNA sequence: TGTGCCAGCAGCCTGGGACAGATAAATGAAAAACTGTTTTTT.

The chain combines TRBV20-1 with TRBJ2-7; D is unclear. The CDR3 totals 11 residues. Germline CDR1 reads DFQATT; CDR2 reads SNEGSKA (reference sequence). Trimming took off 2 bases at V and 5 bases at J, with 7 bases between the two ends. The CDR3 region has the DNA TGCAGTGCTAGAAGTACAGACGAGCAGTACTTC. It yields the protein CSARSTDEQYF.

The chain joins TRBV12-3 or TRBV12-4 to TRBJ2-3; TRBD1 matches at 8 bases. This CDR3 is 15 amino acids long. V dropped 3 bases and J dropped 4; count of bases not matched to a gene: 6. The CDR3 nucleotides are TGTGCCAGCAGTTTTGGAAGGGGACAGGCAGATACGCAGTATTTT. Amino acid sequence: CASSFGRGQADTQYF.

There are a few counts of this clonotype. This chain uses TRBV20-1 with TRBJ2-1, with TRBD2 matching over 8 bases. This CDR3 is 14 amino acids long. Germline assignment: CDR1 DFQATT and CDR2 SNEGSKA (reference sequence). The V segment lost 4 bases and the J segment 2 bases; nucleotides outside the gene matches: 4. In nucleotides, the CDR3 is TGCAGTGCTAAGCGGGGGCAAACCTACAATGAGCAGTTCTTC. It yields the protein CSAKRGQTYNEQFF.

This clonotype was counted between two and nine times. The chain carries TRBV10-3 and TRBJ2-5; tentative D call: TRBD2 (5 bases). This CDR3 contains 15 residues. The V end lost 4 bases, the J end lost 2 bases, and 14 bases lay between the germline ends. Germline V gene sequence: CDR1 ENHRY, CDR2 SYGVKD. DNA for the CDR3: TGTGCCATCAGTGGCGCGCACCGGGGACAAGAGACCCAGTACTTC. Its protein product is CAISGAHRGQETQYF.

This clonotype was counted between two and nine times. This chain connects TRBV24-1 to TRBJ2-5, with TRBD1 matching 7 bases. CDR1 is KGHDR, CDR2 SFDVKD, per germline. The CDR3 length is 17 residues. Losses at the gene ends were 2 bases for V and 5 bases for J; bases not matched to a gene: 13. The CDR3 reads CATSDSLRAGGVETQYF. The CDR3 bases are TGTGCCACCAGTGATTCCCTCAGGGCAGGGGGAGTGGAGACCCAGTACTTC.

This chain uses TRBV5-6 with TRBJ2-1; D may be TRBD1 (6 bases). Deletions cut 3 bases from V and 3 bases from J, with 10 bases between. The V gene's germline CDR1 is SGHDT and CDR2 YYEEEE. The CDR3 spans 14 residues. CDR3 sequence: CASSSNRVYNEQFF. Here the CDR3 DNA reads TGTGCCAGCAGCTCGAACAGGGTCTACAATGAGCAGTTCTTC.

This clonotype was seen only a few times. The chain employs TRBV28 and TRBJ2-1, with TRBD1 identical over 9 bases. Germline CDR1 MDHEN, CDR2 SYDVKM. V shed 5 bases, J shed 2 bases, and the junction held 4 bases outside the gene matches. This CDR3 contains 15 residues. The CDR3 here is CASSGGDRAYNEQFF. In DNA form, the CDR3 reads TGTGCCAGCAGTGGGGGGGACAGGGCCTACAATGAGCAGTTCTTC.

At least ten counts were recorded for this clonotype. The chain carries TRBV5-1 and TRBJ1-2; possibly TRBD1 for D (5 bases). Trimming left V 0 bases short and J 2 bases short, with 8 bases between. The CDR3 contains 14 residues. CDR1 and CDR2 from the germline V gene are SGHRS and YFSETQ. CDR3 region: CASSLGGENYGYTF. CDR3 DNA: TGCGCCAGCAGCTTGGGGGGCGAAAACTATGGCTACACCTTC.

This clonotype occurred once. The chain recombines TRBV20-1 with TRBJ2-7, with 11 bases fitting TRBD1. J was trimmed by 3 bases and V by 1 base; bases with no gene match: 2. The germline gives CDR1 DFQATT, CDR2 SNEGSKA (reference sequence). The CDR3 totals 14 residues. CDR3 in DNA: TGCAGTGCTAGAGGGACAGGGGGCAACTACGAGCAGTACTTC. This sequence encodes CSARGTGGNYEQYF.

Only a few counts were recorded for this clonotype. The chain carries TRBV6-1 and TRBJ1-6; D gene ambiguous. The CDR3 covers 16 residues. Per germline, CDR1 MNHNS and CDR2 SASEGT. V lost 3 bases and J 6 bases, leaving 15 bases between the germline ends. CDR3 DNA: TGTGCCAGCAGTGACCCACCGACGGGAGGTAATTCACCCCTCCACTTT. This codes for CASSDPPTGGNSPLHF.

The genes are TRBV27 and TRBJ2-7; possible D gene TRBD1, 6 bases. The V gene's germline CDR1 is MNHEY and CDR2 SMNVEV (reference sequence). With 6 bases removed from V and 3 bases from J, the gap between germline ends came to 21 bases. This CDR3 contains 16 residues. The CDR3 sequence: CASSGTQVSSRYEQYF. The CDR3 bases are TGTGCCAGCAGCGGGACACAGGTATCTTCCCGCTACGAGCAGTACTTC.

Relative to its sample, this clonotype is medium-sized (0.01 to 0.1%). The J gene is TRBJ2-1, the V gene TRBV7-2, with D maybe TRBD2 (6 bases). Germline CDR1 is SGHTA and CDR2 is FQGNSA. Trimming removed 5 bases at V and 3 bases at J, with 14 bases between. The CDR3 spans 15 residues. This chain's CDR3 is CASSPLRLGYNEQFF. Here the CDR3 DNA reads TGTGCCAGCAGCCCCCTGAGACTAGGCTACAATGAGCAGTTCTTC.

This CDR3 reads CSASWAGGNYQETQYF. The CDR3 DNA is TGCAGTGCTAGTTGGGCGGGGGGTAACTACCAAGAGACCCAGTACTTC. The chain recombines TRBV20-1 with TRBJ2-5; 8 nucleotides align to TRBD2. CDR1 is DFQATT, CDR2 SNEGSKA, per germline (reference sequence). Unmatched junction bases numbered 9, after V lost 3 bases and J lost 0 bases. CDR3 length equals 16 residues.

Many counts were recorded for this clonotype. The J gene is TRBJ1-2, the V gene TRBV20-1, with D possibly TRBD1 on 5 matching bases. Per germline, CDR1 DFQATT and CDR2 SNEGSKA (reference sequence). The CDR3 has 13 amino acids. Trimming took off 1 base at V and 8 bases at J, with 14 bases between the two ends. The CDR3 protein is CSARADLGRGYTF. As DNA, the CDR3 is TGCAGTGCTAGAGCGGACTTGGGACGCGGCTACACCTTC.

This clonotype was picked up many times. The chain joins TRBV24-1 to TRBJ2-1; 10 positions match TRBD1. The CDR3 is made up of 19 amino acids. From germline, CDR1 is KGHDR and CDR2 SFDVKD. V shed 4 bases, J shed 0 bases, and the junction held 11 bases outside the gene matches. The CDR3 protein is CATSDTRTGGLSSYNEQFF. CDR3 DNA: TGTGCCACCAGTGACACCCGGACAGGGGGTCTCTCCTCCTACAATGAGCAGTTCTTC.

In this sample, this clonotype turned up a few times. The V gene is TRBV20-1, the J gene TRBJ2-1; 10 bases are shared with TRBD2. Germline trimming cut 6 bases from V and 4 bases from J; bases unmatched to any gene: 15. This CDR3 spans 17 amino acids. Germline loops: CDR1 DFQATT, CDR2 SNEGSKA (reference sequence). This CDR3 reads CSAPPLVLAGEYNEQFF. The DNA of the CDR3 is TGCAGTGCCCCCCCTTTAGTTCTAGCGGGGGAGTACAATGAGCAGTTCTTC.